Each of the 27 T cell receptor beta chains below was sequenced from the same sample in a study of OX40 agonist ivuxolimab in advanced cancers. Some clones are missing from TCRdb's copy, which holds only in-frame ones; the method was immunoSEQ multiplex PCR. The table lists about 75,000 clones, approximately 90% of them singletons. Sequences were derived from CD4+ or CD8+ T cells sorted from blood, sampled in a trial of the OX40 agonist ivuxolimab. The receptors originated from an adult with an advanced solid tumor such as melanoma, head and neck, liver or kidney cancer.

This clone was seen only once. The chain combines TRBV6-1 with TRBJ1-4; no clear D. Per the germline V gene, CDR1 is MNHNS and CDR2 is SASEGT. Trimming removed 8 bases at V and 5 bases at J, with 6 bases between. The CDR3 runs to 11 residues. CDR3 sequence (DNA): TGTGCCAGCGGGATCAATGAAAAACTGTTTTTT. This translates into CASGINEKLFF.

The rearrangement links TRBV7-2 to TRBJ2-2; TRBD2 agrees at 11 bases. The V gene end was trimmed by 1 base and the J gene end by 7 bases; junction bases not matched to a gene: 8. The CDR3 totals 17 residues. Germline V gene lookup returns CDR1 SGHTA and CDR2 FQGNSA. DNA for the CDR3: TGTGCCAGCAGCTTAGGAGGCACTAGCGGGAGTCGCGGGGAGCTGTTTTTT. It translates to CASSLGGTSGSRGELFF.

The chain has TRBV28 and TRBJ2-7, with D tentatively TRBD1 or TRBD2 (5 bases each). Germline CDR1 MDHEN, CDR2 SYDVKM. The CDR3 loop spans 15 amino acids. V was clipped by 4 bases and J by 2 bases, with 15 bases between them. CDR3 sequence reads: CASSYSSLGAYEQYF. The CDR3 DNA follows: TGTGCCAGCAGTTACTCCTCCCTGGGGGCCTACGAGCAGTACTTC.

This sequence joins TRBV19 and TRBJ2-4; D is ambiguous. V was trimmed by 1 base and J by 6 bases, leaving 10 bases between them. Germline V CDR1 and CDR2: LNHDA, SQIVND (reference sequence). The CDR3 is made up of 14 amino acids. The CDR3, as DNA: TGTGCCAGTAGTATAGTATCAGGAAGAAACATTCAGTACTTC. Translation: CASSIVSGRNIQYF.

The chain employs TRBV5-1 and TRBJ2-7; the D is unclear. The V and J ends lost 0 bases and 7 bases respectively, with 5 bases between them. This CDR3 contains 11 residues. CDR1 and CDR2 (germline): SGHRS, YFSETQ. CDR3 DNA sequence: TGCGCCAGCAGCTTGGTGGGAGAGCAGTACTTC. Translating it yields CASSLVGEQYF.

This clone has more than one count but fewer than ten. The CDR3 is CASRPGLAGEIEQYF. CDR3 nucleotide sequence: TGTGCCAGCAGACCGGGACTAGCGGGGGAGATCGAGCAGTACTTC. V is TRBV6-6 and J is TRBJ2-7, with 14 bases that match TRBD2. Looked up from germline, CDR1 is MNHNY and CDR2 is SVGAGI (reference sequence). CDR3 length equals 15 residues. The J segment lost 6 bases and the V segment lost 6 bases, leaving 7 bases of the junction unmatched.

This rearrangement joins TRBV6-5 to TRBJ1-1; 9 nucleotides align to TRBD1. J was trimmed by 5 bases and V by 6 bases; bases with no gene match: 10. CDR1 MNHEY and CDR2 SVGAGI come from the germline V gene. The CDR3 sequence is 15 residues long. CDR3: CASRPSGQGRTEAFF. The CDR3 nucleotides are TGTGCCAGCAGACCCTCGGGACAGGGCAGGACTGAAGCTTTCTTT.

A word on this clone: Within the sample, other DNA sequences also encode this same CDR3. CDR3 DNA sequence: TGTGCCAGCTCACCCGGACAGGGCTATGGCTACACCTTC. Protein sequence: CASSPGQGYGYTF. This rearrangement joins TRBV18 to TRBJ1-2; 8 bases match TRBD1. The J segment lost 4 bases and the V segment lost 3 bases, leaving 1 base of the junction unmatched. This CDR3 comprises 13 residues. Germline assignment: CDR1 KGHSH and CDR2 LQKENI.

The chain combines TRBV11-2 with TRBJ2-3, with 7 nucleotides matching TRBD1. V gave up 4 bases and J gave up 4 bases; unmatched junction bases: 11. Germline V gene sequence: CDR1 SGHAT, CDR2 FQNNGV. This CDR3 has 16 amino acids. CDR3 nucleotides: TGTGCCAGCAGCTCCCGGATTACAGGGGATCCAGATACGCAGTATTTT. Translating it yields CASSSRITGDPDTQYF.

The gene calls are TRBV6-1 and TRBJ2-4; D remains ambiguous. This CDR3 contains 14 residues. With 0 bases removed from V and 0 bases from J, the gap between germline ends came to 3 bases. Germline V gene data show CDR1 as MNHNS and CDR2 as SASEGT. The CDR3 reads CASSEAVAKNIQYF. CDR3 nucleotides: TGTGCCAGCAGTGAAGCAGTAGCCAAAAACATTCAGTACTTC.

The J gene is TRBJ2-1, the V gene TRBV5-4, with TRBD2 matching over 10 bases. In germline, CDR1 is SGHNT, CDR2 YYREEE (reference sequence). The V gene end was trimmed by 5 bases and the J gene end by 4 bases; junction bases not matched to a gene: 12. The CDR3 has 17 residues. The CDR3 spells CASSPLAGLGLYNEQFF. As DNA, the CDR3 is TGTGCCAGCAGTCCACTAGCGGGACTAGGGCTTTACAATGAGCAGTTCTTC.

The chain joins TRBV16 to TRBJ2-7; D unclear. Germline CDR1 reads KGHSY; CDR2 reads FQNENV. Trimming pared 0 bases from V and 10 bases from J, leaving 13 bases between. This CDR3 contains 13 residues. CDR3 sequence: CASSQSEGRHQYF. The CDR3 DNA is TGTGCCAGCAGCCAATCGGAAGGAAGGCACCAGTACTTC.

The chain links TRBV28 to TRBJ1-4, with D possibly matching TRBD1 (6 bases). Trimming shortened V by 3 bases and J by 5 bases, and 16 bases separated the two germline ends. CDR3 length equals 16 residues. Germline V lookup: CDR1 MDHEN, CDR2 SYDVKM. The CDR3 DNA is TGTGCCAGCAGTTTCCCTCTAGACAGGTCCAATGAAAAACTGTTTTTT. Translation gives CASSFPLDRSNEKLFF.

The CDR3 here is CASSLNGRSYNEQFF. DNA of the CDR3: TGTGCCAGCAGCTTAAATGGGAGGTCCTACAATGAGCAGTTCTTC. This rearrangement joins TRBV7-6 to TRBJ2-1; D is perhaps TRBD2 (6 bases). The CDR3 covers 15 residues. Trimming took 2 bases from V and 1 from J, leaving 9 bases between them. Germline CDR1 reads SGHVS; CDR2 reads FNYEAQ.

The rearrangement uses TRBV11-2 and TRBJ1-1; D is uncertain. The CDR3 spans 14 residues. V lost 5 bases to trimming and J lost 1 base, with 11 bases between them. Germline V gene lookup returns CDR1 SGHAT and CDR2 FQNNGV. CDR3 loop: CASSPLRRNTEAFF. CDR3 coding DNA: TGTGCCAGCAGCCCCTTGCGGAGGAACACTGAAGCTTTCTTT. The full variable domain, in which reference TRBV11-2 and TRBJ1-1 provide the parts outside the CDR3, is EAGVAQSPRYKIIEKRQSVAFWCNPISGHATLYWYQQILGQGPKLLIQFQNNGVVDDSQLPKDRFSAERLKGVDSTLKIQPAKLEDSAVYLCASSPLRRNTEAFFGQGTRLTVV.

This clone was recorded a few times. This chain links TRBV5-1 with TRBJ2-3, with D unresolved. This CDR3 comprises 15 residues. Germline assignment: CDR1 SGHRS and CDR2 YFSETQ. V lost 3 bases and J 3 bases, leaving 14 bases between the germline ends. The CDR3 sequence: CASSSLAAATDTQYF. The CDR3 bases are TGCGCCAGCAGCTCGCTCGCTGCTGCGACAGATACGCAGTATTTT.

The chain joins TRBV6-4 to TRBJ2-7, with D possibly being TRBD1 (5 bases). Germline V CDR1 and CDR2: MRHNA, SNTAGT. The CDR3 has 14 amino acids. Trimming took off 0 bases at V and 3 bases at J, with 9 bases between the two ends. DNA for the CDR3: TGTGCCAGCAGTGACTCTGGCCAGGGCTACGAGCAGTACTTC. This translates into CASSDSGQGYEQYF.

In its sample, this clone was seen once. This sample includes further DNA sequences coding for the same CDR3. The chain is built from TRBV5-6 and TRBJ2-5; D is possibly TRBD1 (6 bases). The ends were cut back, 0 bases at V and 4 bases at J, with 7 bases in the middle. The CDR3 totals 13 residues. Germline V gene data show CDR1 as SGHDT and CDR2 as YYEEEE. CDR3 in amino acids: CASSLGRGETQYF. In nucleotides, the CDR3 is TGTGCCAGCAGCTTGGGCAGGGGAGAGACCCAGTACTTC.

This chain connects TRBV5-1 to TRBJ2-2; the D gene is possibly TRBD1 (5 bases). The V end was cut by 0 bases, the J end by 8 bases, with 8 bases between. The CDR3 runs to 13 residues. CDR1 is SGHRS and CDR2 is YFSETQ in the germline V gene. Here the CDR3 reads CASSLAGKGELFF. The CDR3 DNA is TGCGCCAGCAGCTTGGCAGGGAAGGGGGAGCTGTTTTTT.

This chain uses TRBV5-1 with TRBJ2-3; D unclear. Per the germline V gene, CDR1 is SGHRS and CDR2 is YFSETQ. V dropped 4 bases and J dropped 0 bases, with 9 bases sitting between them. CDR3 length: 14 residues. In DNA, the CDR3 is TGCGCCAGCAGCGTCCCAGGCAGCACAGATACGCAGTATTTT. Protein product: CASSVPGSTDTQYF. Based on the CDR3 plus reference TRBV5-1 and TRBJ2-3, the full variable domain is KAGVTQTPRYLIKTRGQQVTLSCSPISGHRSVSWYQQTPGQGLQFLFEYFSETQRNKGNFPGRFSGRQFSNSRSEMNVSTLELGDSALYLCASSVPGSTDTQYFGPGTRLTVL.

The CDR3 nucleotides are TGTGCCAGCAGCCCTGAAAAGAGGGGGCCCTCTGGAAACACCATATATTTT. Protein sequence: CASSPEKRGPSGNTIYF. V gene TRBV7-6 combines with J gene TRBJ1-3, with 7 bases identical to TRBD1. CDR3 length equals 17 residues. With 5 bases clipped from V and 0 bases from J, the junction kept 10 bases outside the gene matches. CDR1 is SGHVS, CDR2 FNYEAQ, per germline.

This sequence joins TRBV6-5 and TRBJ1-5; 8 bases align to TRBD1. Per the germline V gene, CDR1 is MNHEY and CDR2 is SVGAGI. J lost 4 bases, V lost 9 bases, and 8 bases had no gene match. This CDR3 region has 14 residues. CDR3 loop: CASQGARGNQPQHF. The CDR3 region has the DNA TGTGCCAGTCAGGGGGCCAGGGGGAATCAGCCCCAGCATTTT.

This clone was picked up one time. The gene calls are TRBV6-5 and TRBJ1-6; no clear D. CDR1 is MNHEY, CDR2 SVGAGI, per germline. Trimming removed 7 bases at V and 4 bases at J, with 11 bases between. This CDR3 spans 14 amino acids. The DNA for the CDR3 is TGTGCCAGCATCGGAGCATCTTATAATTCACCCCTCCACTTT. Translation: CASIGASYNSPLHF.

The chain couples TRBV5-4 to TRBJ1-5, with D tentatively TRBD1 (6 bases). Germline CDR1 SGHNT, CDR2 YYREEE (reference sequence). CDR3 length: 15 amino acids. V lost 1 base and J 3 bases, leaving 11 bases between the germline ends. CDR3 protein: CASSLWGGPNQPQHF. CDR3 nucleotide sequence: TGTGCCAGCAGCTTGTGGGGGGGCCCCAATCAGCCCCAGCATTTT.

A single count supports this clone. The J gene is TRBJ2-1, the V gene TRBV18; the match to TRBD2 covers 7 bases. Germline trimming cut 6 bases from V and 10 bases from J; bases unmatched to any gene: 15. CDR1 is KGHSH, CDR2 LQKENI, per germline. The CDR3 has 15 residues. The CDR3 loop is CASSPLGGTPIEQFF. CDR3 nucleotides: TGTGCCAGCTCGCCTCTCGGGGGGACTCCAATCGAGCAGTTCTTC.

The rearrangement joins TRBV19 to TRBJ2-3; 7 nucleotides agree with TRBD2. V was pared by 1 base and J by 2 bases, with 3 bases of the junction left unmatched. CDR1 and CDR2 (germline): LNHDA, SQIVND (reference sequence). CDR3 length equals 15 residues. The CDR3 sequence: CASSIGGGVTDTQYF. DNA for the CDR3: TGTGCCAGTAGTATAGGCGGGGGAGTCACAGATACGCAGTATTTT.

This chain uses TRBV27 with TRBJ1-6; D gene ambiguous. Between the trimmed V and J ends, which lost 4 bases and 10 bases, there was a span of 20 bases. Germline lookup yields CDR1 MNHEY and CDR2 SMNVEV (reference sequence). The CDR3 length is 16 residues. The CDR3 nucleotides are TGTGCCAGCAGTTACAGTGGCCGAACCGGTGGGTCACCCCTCCACTTT. Translated: CASSYSGRTGGSPLHF.